The next 8 T cell receptor beta chains were all read from a single sample in a study of cytotoxic CD8 clonotypes in ibrutinib-treated CLL. TCRdb keeps only in-frame clones here, not all; method: immunoSEQ multiplex PCR. This sample has approximately 120,000 clones, with 45% to 65% found just once. The sequencing here drew on PBMCs, taken after 24 months of ibrutinib treatment. The receptor set was obtained from a human donor with chronic lymphocytic leukemia.

The rearrangement uses TRBV23-1 and TRBJ2-7; 7 nucleotides agree with TRBD1. TRBV23-1 is an open reading frame, and its role is uncertain. V was clipped by 3 bases and J by 3 bases; unmatched bases: 11. The CDR3 has 16 residues. For the CDR3, the DNA is TGCGCCAGCAGTCACTGCCGGACGGGGACAGTCTACGAGCAGTACTTC. It codes for CASSHCRTGTVYEQYF.

The chain is built from TRBV28 and TRBJ2-5; D tentatively fits TRBD1 or TRBD2 (5 bases each). Trimming pared 8 bases from V and 3 bases from J, leaving 19 bases between. CDR3 length: 15 residues. Germline assignment: CDR1 MDHEN and CDR2 SYDVKM. The CDR3 region has the DNA TGTGCCAGCTCATCCCCCGGGGCAGGGAAAGAGACCCAGTACTTC. Translation: CASSSPGAGKETQYF.

This sequence joins TRBV7-3 and TRBJ2-7; 8 positions agree with TRBD1. The CDR3 covers 15 residues. CDR1 and CDR2 from the germline V gene are SGHTA and FQGTGA. Trimming removed 5 bases from V and 4 bases from J; junction bases left unmatched: 10. The CDR3 sequence is CASSVNIGQGYEQYF. The CDR3 DNA sequence: TGTGCCAGCAGCGTAAACATAGGACAGGGTTACGAGCAGTACTTC.

This clone appeared a few times. The rearrangement uses TRBV27 and TRBJ2-2, with D maybe TRBD2 (6 bases). Germline V gene lookup returns CDR1 MNHEY and CDR2 SMNVEV (reference sequence). With 0 bases removed from V and 6 bases from J, the gap between germline ends came to 14 bases. The CDR3 sequence is 16 residues long. The CDR3 DNA reads as TGTGCCAGCAGTTTATCTCTTGGAGGGGTCCCCGGGGAGCTGTTTTTT. This translates into CASSLSLGGVPGELFF.

This rearrangement joins TRBV30 to TRBJ2-1, with 7 bases aligning to TRBD1. The trim removed 1 base at V and 5 bases at J, leaving 11 bases unmatched. Looked up from germline, CDR1 is GTSNPN and CDR2 is SVGIG (reference sequence). The CDR3 length is 16 residues. In nucleotides, the CDR3 is TGTGCCTGGAGTGAATGGGCCCGGGACAGTCACAATGAGCAGTTCTTC. It translates to CAWSEWARDSHNEQFF.

The chain employs TRBV9 and TRBJ2-3; 9 nucleotides line up with TRBD2. After removal of 7 bases from V and 7 bases from J, the junction contained 4 bases not matched to a gene. This CDR3 region has 12 residues. CDR1 and CDR2 from the germline V gene are SGDLS and YYNGEE. CDR3 coding DNA: TGTGCCAGCGGGCTAGCGGGGTATACGCAGTATTTT. It translates to CASGLAGYTQYF.

The chain is built from TRBV11-3 and TRBJ2-5; D is unclear. The CDR3 runs 11 residues. The germline V gene has CDR1 SGHNT and CDR2 YENEEA. V dropped 4 bases and J dropped 5 bases, with 5 bases sitting between them. CDR3 amino acids: CASSWRETQYF. The CDR3 region has the DNA TGTGCCAGCAGCTGGCGGGAGACCCAGTACTTC.

The CDR3 nucleotides read TGTGCCAGCAGTGAATACGGACCTAATGAAAAACTGTTTTTT. Translating gives CASSEYGPNEKLFF. This chain links TRBV25-1 with TRBJ1-4; no clear D. The V end was cut by 0 bases, the J end by 3 bases, with 5 bases between. There are 14 residues in the CDR3. CDR1 and CDR2 from the germline V gene are MGHDK and SYGVNS.